What follows are 13 T cell receptor beta chains derived from one specimen sequenced in a study of blood T cell repertoires in COVID-19. Profiling relied on immunoSEQ multiplex PCR, and the TCRdb table lists in-frame clones only, not all of them. Of approximately 260,000 clones listed, around 87% are singletons. The sample was peripheral blood. Every receptor here comes from a man aged 18 to 30 with active or convalescent COVID-19.

This clone was picked up one time. The junction departs from the called germline gene at one end, perhaps through a read error. The chain employs TRBV7-9 and TRBJ2-3; weak D call: TRBD1 (6 bases). From germline, CDR1 is SEHNR and CDR2 FQNEAQ (reference sequence). The CDR3 sequence is 13 residues long. The CDR3 is CAGRGPSEDTQYF. CDR3 nucleotide sequence: TGTGCCGGCAGGGGCCCGTCCGAAGATACGCAGTATTTT.

This clone has at least ten counts. This rearrangement joins TRBV3-1 (or the pseudogene TRBV3-2) to TRBJ2-7; tentatively, D is TRBD2 (7 bases). The CDR3 length is 16 residues. Per the germline V gene, CDR1 is LGHDT and CDR2 is YNNKEL (reference sequence). Trimming shortened V by 6 bases and J by 0 bases, and 18 bases separated the two germline ends. Here the CDR3 reads CASSLTSVGASYEQYF. CDR3 sequence (DNA): TGTGCCAGCAGTCTAACTAGCGTGGGGGCCTCCTACGAGCAGTACTTC.

V is TRBV6-5 and J is TRBJ1-6; TRBD1 is a possible D gene (5 bases). This CDR3 is built from 15 residues. Trimming cost V 5 bases and J 7 bases, with 15 bases left between them. Germline values: CDR1 MNHEY, CDR2 SVGAGI. Here the CDR3 reads CASSRDGTVNSPLHF. The DNA of the CDR3 is TGTGCCAGCAGTCGCGACGGGACTGTAAATTCACCCCTCCACTTT.

The chain couples TRBV7-7 to TRBJ2-3; D perhaps matches TRBD1 (6 bases). Germline V gene sequence: CDR1 SSHAT, CDR2 FNYEAQ (reference sequence). This CDR3 region has 13 residues. Trimming took 3 bases from V and 3 from J, leaving 7 bases between them. The CDR3 sequence is CASSFRGTDTQYF. The CDR3 coding sequence is TGTGCCAGCAGCTTCAGGGGTACAGATACGCAGTATTTT.

This clone appeared a few times. This chain links TRBV5-1 with TRBJ2-7; TRBD1 might be the D (5 bases). Trimming removed 0 bases at V and 7 bases at J, with 5 bases between. Per germline, CDR1 SGHRS and CDR2 YFSETQ. The CDR3 consists of 11 residues. In nucleotides, the CDR3 is TGCGCCAGCAGCTTGGGGACAGAGCAGTACTTC. Translating gives CASSLGTEQYF.

In this sample, this clone turned up a few times. The chain couples TRBV6-5 to TRBJ2-7; 12 bases fit TRBD2. CDR1 and CDR2 from the germline V gene are MNHEY and SVGAGI. The V segment lost 3 bases and the J segment 4 bases; nucleotides outside the gene matches: 4. This CDR3 spans 15 amino acids. The CDR3 region is CASSYLAGGRYEQYF. Here the CDR3 DNA reads TGTGCCAGCAGTTATCTAGCGGGGGGGCGGTACGAGCAGTACTTC.

The V call is TRBV5-1, the J call TRBJ1-5; 7 bases match TRBD1. Trimming took 0 bases from V and 7 from J; bases not matched to a gene: 4. This CDR3 is built from 14 residues. Per the germline V gene, CDR1 is SGHRS and CDR2 is YFSETQ. In DNA form, the CDR3 reads TGCGCCAGCAGCTTGGTAGGGGGCGGGCAGCCCCAGCATTTT. Residues: CASSLVGGGQPQHF.

The gene calls are TRBV6-5 and TRBJ1-2, with D perhaps TRBD1 (6 bases). Germline lookup yields CDR1 MNHEY and CDR2 SVGAGI. Between the trimmed V and J ends, which lost 8 bases and 6 bases, there was a span of 19 bases. CDR3 length: 14 amino acids. In DNA, the CDR3 is TGTGCCAGCCGGTCCAGGGGTCTATACGATGGCTACACCTTC. Translation: CASRSRGLYDGYTF.

The gene calls are TRBV11-2 and TRBJ2-7; D not resolved. The CDR3 covers 12 residues. Germline lookup yields CDR1 SGHAT and CDR2 FQNNGV. The V end lost 5 bases, the J end lost 5 bases, and 10 bases lay between the germline ends. The CDR3 bases are TGTGCCAGCAGCCCAGGCAGTGACGAGCAGTACTTC. It translates to CASSPGSDEQYF.

This chain joins TRBV28 and TRBJ2-5; TRBD1 matches 10 bases. Germline CDR1 is MDHEN and CDR2 is SYDVKM. Trimming at V came to 5 bases and at J to 3 bases, leaving 6 bases not matched to a gene. This CDR3 contains 15 residues. CDR3 in amino acids: CASSPTDRGEETQYF. CDR3 DNA: TGTGCCAGCAGTCCCACGGACAGGGGGGAAGAGACCCAGTACTTC.

This sequence joins TRBV7-2 and TRBJ1-1; D possibly corresponds to TRBD1 (5 bases). CDR3 length: 14 residues. The germline gives CDR1 SGHTA, CDR2 FQGNSA. V lost 2 bases to trimming and J lost 3 bases, with 10 bases between them. For the CDR3, the DNA is TGTGCCAGCAGCTTACAGCAGGGCCACACTGAAGCTTTCTTT. Its protein is CASSLQQGHTEAFF. Variable domain in full (rest from reference TRBV7-2 and TRBJ1-1): GAGVSQSPSNKVTEKGKDVELRCDPISGHTALYWYRQSLGQGLEFLIYFQGNSAPDKSGLPSDRFSAERTGGSVSTLTIQRTQQEDSAVYLCASSLQQGHTEAFFGQGTRLTVV.

About this clone itself: One end of the junction is discordant with germline, which a read error may explain. The rearrangement links TRBV6-1 to TRBJ2-5, with unresolved D. In germline, CDR1 is MNHNS, CDR2 SASEGT. The CDR3 extends over 14 amino acids. CDR3 residues: CASSESYSQETQYF. In DNA form, the CDR3 reads TGTGCCAGCAGTGAATCCTACAGCCAAGAAACCCAGTACTTC.

This chain links TRBV3-1 (or the pseudogene TRBV3-2) with TRBJ2-1, with D perhaps TRBD2 (6 bases). Germline CDR1 and CDR2: LGHDT and YNNKEL (reference sequence). Trimming left V 0 bases short and J 7 bases short, with 13 bases between. The CDR3 extends over 15 amino acids. CDR3 protein: CASSQDILRGNEQFF. CDR3 nucleotide sequence: TGTGCCAGCAGCCAAGATATTCTTCGGGGGAATGAGCAGTTCTTC.